A selection of T cell receptor beta chains follows, all from one sample in a study of PD-1 blockade in mismatch repair-deficient tumors. Sequencing used immunoSEQ multiplex PCR; TCRdb keeps in-frame clones, though not all of them. This table holds tens of thousands of clones, 78% found once. The sample in question was peripheral blood, obtained 2 weeks after starting pembrolizumab. These receptor sequences come from an adult with mismatch repair-deficient cancer. CDR3s include the opening cysteine and the closing phenylalanine or tryptophan. D genes are given only for firm matches.

CDR3 protein: CASKVGALYNEQFF
D gene: NA
V gene: TRBV27
J gene: TRBJ2-1

CDR3 protein: CASSIRQGLDYGYTF
D gene: TRBD1
V gene: TRBV5-1
J gene: TRBJ1-2

CDR3 protein: CAISLDSSQETQYF
D gene: NA
V gene: TRBV10-3
J gene: TRBJ2-5

CDR3 protein: CAISQLDTGELFF
D gene: NA
V gene: TRBV10-3
J gene: TRBJ2-2

CDR3 protein: CASSYSKGTNNEQFF
D gene: NA
V gene: TRBV6-5
J gene: TRBJ2-1

CDR3 protein: CASSLSGKAYEQYF
D gene: TRBD2
V gene: TRBV7-8
J gene: TRBJ2-7

CDR3 protein: CASSLESSGSMGDTQYF
D gene: TRBD2
V gene: TRBV5-4
J gene: TRBJ2-3

CDR3 protein: CASSLRDTYNEQFF
D gene: NA
V gene: TRBV5-1
J gene: TRBJ2-1

CDR3 protein: CASRSSGTGLTGELFF
D gene: TRBD1
V gene: TRBV19
J gene: TRBJ2-2

CDR3 protein: CASSPYILRGQGEQYF
D gene: NA
V gene: TRBV5-6
J gene: TRBJ2-7

CDR3 protein: CASSGGQGSGTEAFF
D gene: TRBD1
V gene: TRBV5-1
J gene: TRBJ1-1

CDR3 protein: CASSGTGNYNEQFF
D gene: TRBD1
V gene: TRBV6-1
J gene: TRBJ2-1

CDR3 protein: CAWIPKSYEQYF
D gene: NA
V gene: TRBV30
J gene: TRBJ2-7

CDR3 protein: CASSFGTGGYYEQYF
D gene: TRBD1
V gene: TRBV6-1
J gene: TRBJ2-7

CDR3 protein: CAWSVGAGEYEQYF
D gene: TRBD2
V gene: TRBV30
J gene: TRBJ2-7

CDR3 protein: CASMEGQGVTQPQHF
D gene: TRBD1
V gene: TRBV6-1
J gene: TRBJ1-5

CDR3 protein: CASSLVGSSNEQYF
D gene: NA
V gene: TRBV5-1
J gene: TRBJ2-7

CDR3 protein: CASSEQGTDTQYF
D gene: NA
V gene: TRBV6-1
J gene: TRBJ2-3

CDR3 protein: CASSPPGLQQETQYF
D gene: NA
V gene: TRBV18
J gene: TRBJ2-5

CDR3 protein: CASSESSGRANEQFF
D gene: TRBD2
V gene: TRBV2
J gene: TRBJ2-1

CDR3 protein: CASSFASQLNEKLFF
D gene: NA
V gene: TRBV5-6
J gene: TRBJ1-4

CDR3 protein: CASRAGSNQPQHF
D gene: NA
V gene: TRBV6-5
J gene: TRBJ1-5

CDR3 protein: CASRGGRNTEAFF
D gene: NA
V gene: TRBV2
J gene: TRBJ1-1